One sample yielded the 13 T cell receptor beta chains listed below, sequenced in a study of T cells after posttransplantation cyclophosphamide (dated by TCRdb to the mid-2010s). Libraries were made using the immunoSEQ multiplex PCR assay. As stored in TCRdb, this immuneACCESS dataset retains in-frame rearrangements with V and J assigned. A fraction of the clones does not appear; measured against another copy, unresolved V genes explain less than half of the discrepancy, and the remainder lacks a known reason. This sample has about 12,000 clones, none of them a singleton. The ten largest make up 7.3% of the sample. Sequencing input: PBMCs. The receptors were sampled from a middle-aged woman in good health, CMV-negative, and a related stem cell transplant donor.

This clone came up many times. The V gene is TRBV6-5, the J gene TRBJ2-1; the match to TRBD2 covers 8 bases. Losses at the gene ends were 5 bases for V and 5 bases for J; bases not matched to a gene: 8. The CDR3 sequence is 15 residues long. Germline V gives CDR1 MNHEY, CDR2 SVGAGI. Here the CDR3 reads CASSPRAGGHNEQFF. The CDR3 nucleotides read TGTGCCAGCAGTCCAAGGGCGGGAGGCCACAATGAGCAGTTCTTC.

This clone was recorded at least ten times. This sequence joins TRBV10-1 and TRBJ2-7; D is perhaps TRBD1 (7 bases). There are 13 residues in the CDR3. Germline lookup yields CDR1 WNHNN and CDR2 SYGVQD (reference sequence). V lost 4 bases, J lost 2 bases, and 9 bases lay in between. CDR3 protein: CASSGGTAYEQYF. The CDR3, as DNA: TGCGCCAGCAGTGGCGGGACAGCCTACGAGCAGTACTTC.

This clone was counted ten times or more. J is TRBJ2-7 and V is TRBV2, with TRBD2 matching 8 bases. Germline loops: CDR1 SNHLY, CDR2 FYNNEI. The CDR3 is 15 amino acids. V was pared by 3 bases and J by 4 bases, with 8 bases of the junction left unmatched. CDR3 residues: CASSDGGRPQYEQYF. The CDR3 DNA sequence: TGTGCCAGCAGTGACGGCGGGAGGCCCCAATACGAGCAGTACTTC.

This clone was counted only a few times. V and J are TRBV23-1 and TRBJ1-6, with TRBD1 matching 8 bases. TRBV23-1 is an ORF; its function is uncertain. The length of the CDR3 is 16 residues. V was pared by 3 bases and J by 13 bases, with 14 bases of the junction left unmatched. The CDR3 DNA reads as TGCGCCAGCAGTCAGCGCGGGACAGGTAACCCCCCGCCCCTCCACTTT. Translated: CASSQRGTGNPPPLHF.

This clone has ten or more counts. V and J are TRBV10-3 and TRBJ2-2, with TRBD1 identical over 8 bases. The CDR3 sequence is 14 residues long. Germline loops: CDR1 ENHRY, CDR2 SYGVKD. Trimming at V came to 3 bases and at J to 13 bases, leaving 10 bases not matched to a gene. The chain's CDR3 is CAISDGTGLGRLFF. The CDR3 region has the DNA TGTGCCATCAGTGATGGGACAGGCCTAGGGAGGCTGTTTTTT.

At least ten counts were recorded for this clone. The V gene is TRBV27, the J gene TRBJ1-2; no clear D gene. CDR3 length: 15 amino acids. Germline-derived CDR1 and CDR2 are MNHEY and SMNVEV (reference sequence). Trimming cost V 4 bases and J 5 bases, with 17 bases left between them. CDR3 sequence: CASSSQIGGIYGYTF. The CDR3, as DNA: TGTGCCAGCAGTTCCCAGATCGGCGGGATATATGGCTACACCTTC.

Many counts were recorded for this clone. The chain combines TRBV18 with TRBJ2-7; D is perhaps TRBD2 (5 bases). The V and J ends lost 5 bases and 5 bases respectively, with 19 bases between them. Per the germline V gene, CDR1 is KGHSH and CDR2 is LQKENI. This CDR3 spans 15 amino acids. CDR3 loop: CASSALERSADEQYF. The CDR3 DNA reads as TGTGCCAGCTCAGCACTAGAGCGAAGTGCGGACGAGCAGTACTTC. Full variable domain (missing parts from reference TRBV18 and TRBJ2-7): NAGVMQNPRHLVRRRGQEARLRCSPMKGHSHVYWYRQLPEEGLKFMVYLQKENIIDESGMPKERFSAEFPKEGPSILRIQQVVRGDSAAYFCASSALERSADEQYFGPGTRLTVT.

This clone was recorded at least ten times. The V and J genes are TRBV7-9 and TRBJ1-1; weak D call: TRBD1 (5 bases). The germline gives CDR1 SEHNR, CDR2 FQNEAQ (reference sequence). Trimming pared 5 bases from V and 10 bases from J, leaving 17 bases between. There are 13 residues in the CDR3. The DNA for the CDR3 is TGTGCCAGCAGCGGTAGTGGAGACAGAGGAGCTTTCTTT. Translating gives CASSGSGDRGAFF.

Ten or more counts support this clone. CDR3 DNA: TGTGCCAGCAGCTTACTCAGGGCGAACACTGAAGCTTTCTTT. Its translation: CASSLLRANTEAFF. V usage is TRBV7-9 and J usage is TRBJ1-1; tentative D call: TRBD1 (5 bases). This CDR3 region has 14 residues. V dropped 2 bases and J dropped 1 base, with 8 bases sitting between them. CDR1 is SEHNR, CDR2 FQNEAQ, per germline (reference sequence).

This clone was picked up many times. The chain carries TRBV23-1 and TRBJ1-1, with TRBD1 as a possible D gene (6 bases). TRBV23-1 is designated an ORF whose function remains uncertain. The CDR3 spans 11 residues. V was shortened by 9 bases and J by 6 bases, with 11 bases between the two germline ends. The DNA for the CDR3 is TGCGCCAGAAATAGGACAGCTGAAGCTTTCTTT. Translating it yields CARNRTAEAFF.

This clone was recorded at least ten times. The chain joins TRBV9 to TRBJ1-2; no firm D call. This CDR3 comprises 14 residues. Trimming took off 0 bases at V and 7 bases at J, with 13 bases between the two ends. The germline V gene encodes CDR1 SGDLS and CDR2 YYNGEE. For the CDR3, the DNA is TGTGCCAGCAGCGTAGGTCGGGGAGGAAGTGGCTACACCTTC. Protein product: CASSVGRGGSGYTF.

This clone was observed at least ten times. This rearrangement joins TRBV4-2 to TRBJ1-6, with 10 bases identical to TRBD1. The germline V gene encodes CDR1 LGHNA and CDR2 YNFKEQ. This CDR3 region has 15 residues. V was clipped by 1 base and J by 9 bases; unmatched bases: 3. The CDR3 reads CASSQGGQGSSPLHF. The DNA of the CDR3 is TGTGCCAGCAGCCAAGGGGGACAGGGGAGTTCACCCCTCCACTTT.

This clone was detected many times. V gene TRBV27 combines with J gene TRBJ1-1; 7 nucleotides agree with TRBD1. The CDR3 consists of 13 residues. Per the germline V gene, CDR1 is MNHEY and CDR2 is SMNVEV (reference sequence). The V gene end was trimmed by 7 bases and the J gene end by 2 bases; junction bases not matched to a gene: 4. The CDR3 nucleotides are TGTGCCAGCAACAGGGGAGGAAACACTGAAGCTTTCTTT. Its translation is CASNRGGNTEAFF.